This T cell receptor beta chain was obtained from a study of early T cells in non-severe SARS-CoV-2 infection. This clonotype has a handful of counts. Attached unique molecular identifiers marked individual cDNA molecules. TCRdb independently ran MiXCR on the 5' RACE reads; one entry per CDR3 protein. Of about 57,000 distinct CDR3 sequences listed, more than 8.5% are singletons. Germline V gene sequence: CDR1 SGDLS, CDR2 YYNGEE. V was clipped by 2 bases and J by 5 bases, with 11 bases between them. The CDR3 covers 14 residues. The TCR sequence derives from an adult who was a healthcare worker with PCR-confirmed SARS-CoV-2 infection or an uninfected control (not recorded which). The chain joins TRBV9 to TRBJ2-1; no clear D. Sequencing was done on a sample of whole blood. For the CDR3, the DNA is TGTGCCAGCAGCGTGGGCCATTGGGACAATGAGCAGTTCTTC. Encoded protein: CASSVGHWDNEQFF.